This T cell receptor beta chain was obtained from a study of identical twins. The study's findings and limits: A partial confounding effect on zero-insertion analyses could come from invariant MAIT and iNKT cells.

Trimming cost V 3 bases and J 10 bases, with 22 bases left between them. CDR1 is DFQATT and CDR2 is SNEGSKA in the germline V gene (reference sequence). The CDR3 runs 15 residues. Template switching supplied a universal primer site; unique molecular identifiers were carried on the cDNA. TCRdb processed the 5' RACE reads anew with MiXCR; each CDR3 protein has one entry. Of approximately 700,000 distinct CDR3 sequences listed, less than 7% are singletons. This clonotype has a count of ten or more. What it binds is not known. The origin of this receptor is a man younger than 35 in good health. V and J are TRBV20-1 and TRBJ2-1, with a weak D call TRBD2 (6 bases). The sequencing sample was made of naive T cells sorted from blood. The CDR3 reads CSASSGLRDVREQFF. The CDR3 nucleotides are TGCAGTGCTAGTAGCGGACTGAGGGACGTACGGGAGCAGTTCTTC.